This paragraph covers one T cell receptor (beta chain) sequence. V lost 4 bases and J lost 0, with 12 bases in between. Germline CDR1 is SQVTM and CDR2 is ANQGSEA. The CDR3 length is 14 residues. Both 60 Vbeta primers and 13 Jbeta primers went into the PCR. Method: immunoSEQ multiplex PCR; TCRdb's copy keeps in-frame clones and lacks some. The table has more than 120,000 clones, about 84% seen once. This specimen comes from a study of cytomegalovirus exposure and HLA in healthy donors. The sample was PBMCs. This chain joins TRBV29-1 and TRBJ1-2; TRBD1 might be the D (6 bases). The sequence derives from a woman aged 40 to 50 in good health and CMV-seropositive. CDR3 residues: CSVGRGGTNYGYTF. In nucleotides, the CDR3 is TGCAGCGTTGGCAGGGGAGGGACTAACTATGGCTACACCTTC.